This T cell receptor beta chain is drawn from a study of T cell responses to AZD1222 COVID-19 vaccine. Study outcomes and limitations: Spike was spanned by vaccine-associated CD4 TCRs, with dominance at 160-218 and 743-854. Epitopes outside B.1.351 and B.1.1.7 mutated regions reportedly drew nearly half of spike TCRs. Among AZD1222 vaccinees, only 5 to 7 were seropositive at baseline.

TCRdb's table, derived via immunoSEQ multiplex PCR, lists solely in-frame clones and lacks some. The sample has 91,000 or so clones, around 90% seen once; the top ten hold roughly 3%. As regards this clone: Its matching antigen is unknown.

The V gene end was trimmed by 3 bases and the J gene end by 4 bases; junction bases not matched to a gene: 8. Germline V gene lookup returns CDR1 MDHEN and CDR2 SYDVKM. The length of the CDR3 is 15 residues. The V gene is TRBV28, the J gene TRBJ1-2; 7 nucleotides agree with TRBD1. The clonotype originates from an adult who received the AZD1222 COVID-19 vaccine. Sequenced material: peripheral blood, taken 28 days after the second AZD1222 dose. The CDR3 protein is CASSLAQGGVYGYTF. The DNA for the CDR3 is TGTGCCAGCAGTTTGGCCCAGGGGGGGGTCTATGGCTACACCTTC.